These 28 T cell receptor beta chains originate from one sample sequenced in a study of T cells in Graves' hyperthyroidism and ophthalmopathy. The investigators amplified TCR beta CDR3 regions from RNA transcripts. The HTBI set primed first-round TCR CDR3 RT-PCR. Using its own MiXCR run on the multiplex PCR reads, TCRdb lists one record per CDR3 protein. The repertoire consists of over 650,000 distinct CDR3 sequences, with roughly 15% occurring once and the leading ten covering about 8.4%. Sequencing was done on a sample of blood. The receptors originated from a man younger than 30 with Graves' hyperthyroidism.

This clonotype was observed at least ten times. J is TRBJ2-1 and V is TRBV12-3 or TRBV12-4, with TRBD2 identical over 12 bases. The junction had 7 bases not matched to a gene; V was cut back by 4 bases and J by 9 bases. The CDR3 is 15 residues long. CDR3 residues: CASSSGTSGLGEQFF. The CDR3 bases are TGTGCCAGCAGTTCGGGGACTAGCGGGTTGGGTGAGCAGTTCTTC.

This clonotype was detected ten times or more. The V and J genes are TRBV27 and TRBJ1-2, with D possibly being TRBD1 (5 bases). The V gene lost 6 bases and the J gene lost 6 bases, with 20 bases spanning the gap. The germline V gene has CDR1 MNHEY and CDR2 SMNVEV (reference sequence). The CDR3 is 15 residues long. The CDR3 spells CASSAAEAGDDGYTF. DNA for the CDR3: TGTGCCAGCAGCGCTGCGGAGGCGGGGGACGATGGCTACACCTTC.

The CDR3 region is CASSPKRLVTDTQYF. CDR3 bases: TGTGCCAGCAGCCCGAAGAGACTAGTTACAGATACGCAGTATTTT. The V call is TRBV6-1, the J call TRBJ2-3; TRBD2 might be the D (6 bases). Trimming shortened V by 6 bases and J by 3 bases, and 16 bases separated the two germline ends. The CDR3 totals 15 residues. Germline loops: CDR1 MNHNS, CDR2 SASEGT.

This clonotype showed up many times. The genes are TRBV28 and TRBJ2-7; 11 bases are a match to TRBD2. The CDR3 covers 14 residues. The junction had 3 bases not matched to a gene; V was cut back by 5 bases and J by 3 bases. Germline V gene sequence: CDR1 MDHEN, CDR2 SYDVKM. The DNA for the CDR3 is TGTGCCAGCAGTATCGGGACTAGCGGCTACGAGCAGTACTTC. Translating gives CASSIGTSGYEQYF.

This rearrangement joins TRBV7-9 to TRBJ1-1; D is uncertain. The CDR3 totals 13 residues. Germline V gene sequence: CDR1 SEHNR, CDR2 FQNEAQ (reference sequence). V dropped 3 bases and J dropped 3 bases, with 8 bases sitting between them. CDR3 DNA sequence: TGTGCCAGCAGCTTCGCCGAGTACACTGAAGCTTTCTTT. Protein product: CASSFAEYTEAFF. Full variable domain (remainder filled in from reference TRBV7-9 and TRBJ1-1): DTGVSQNPRHKITKRGQNVTFRCDPISEHNRLYWYRQTLGQGPEFLTYFQNEAQLEKSRLLSDRFSAERPKGSFSTLEIQRTEQGDSAMYLCASSFAEYTEAFFGQGTRLTVV.

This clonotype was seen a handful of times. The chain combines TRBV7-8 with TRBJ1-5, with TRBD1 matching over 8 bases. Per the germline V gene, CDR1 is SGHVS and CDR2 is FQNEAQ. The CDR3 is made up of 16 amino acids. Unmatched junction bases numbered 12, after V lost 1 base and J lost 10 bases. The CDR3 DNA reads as TGTGCCAGCAGCTTAGTGTACAGGGGGTCCTTTTCACCCCAGCATTTT. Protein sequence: CASSLVYRGSFSPQHF.

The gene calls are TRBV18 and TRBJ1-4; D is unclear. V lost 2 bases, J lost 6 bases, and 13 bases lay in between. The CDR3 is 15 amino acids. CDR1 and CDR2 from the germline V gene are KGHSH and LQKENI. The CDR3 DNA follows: TGTGCCAGCTCACCATCAAGGACGGAAGATGAAAAACTGTTTTTT. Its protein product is CASSPSRTEDEKLFF.

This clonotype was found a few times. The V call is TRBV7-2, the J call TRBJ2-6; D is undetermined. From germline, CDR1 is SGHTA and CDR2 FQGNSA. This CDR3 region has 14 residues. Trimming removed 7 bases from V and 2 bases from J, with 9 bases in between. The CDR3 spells CASTLSPGANVLTF. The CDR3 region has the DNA TGTGCCAGCACCCTATCACCTGGGGCCAACGTCCTGACTTTC.

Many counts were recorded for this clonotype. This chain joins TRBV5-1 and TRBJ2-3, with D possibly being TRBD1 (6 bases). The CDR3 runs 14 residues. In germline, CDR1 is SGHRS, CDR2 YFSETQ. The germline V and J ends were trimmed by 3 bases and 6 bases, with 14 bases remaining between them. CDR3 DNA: TGCGCCAGCAGCTCCCGGGACATTATTGATACGCAGTATTTT. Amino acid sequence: CASSSRDIIDTQYF. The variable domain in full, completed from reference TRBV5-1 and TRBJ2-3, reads KAGVTQTPRYLIKTRGQQVTLSCSPISGHRSVSWYQQTPGQGLQFLFEYFSETQRNKGNFPGRFSGRQFSNSRSEMNVSTLELGDSALYLCASSSRDIIDTQYFGPGTRLTVL.

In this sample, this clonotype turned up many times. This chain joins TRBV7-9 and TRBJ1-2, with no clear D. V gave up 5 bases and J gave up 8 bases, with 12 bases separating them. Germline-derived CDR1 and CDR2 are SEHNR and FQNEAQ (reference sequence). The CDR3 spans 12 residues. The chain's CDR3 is CASSPDRWGYTF. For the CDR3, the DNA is TGTGCCAGCAGCCCTGACCGCTGGGGCTACACCTTC.

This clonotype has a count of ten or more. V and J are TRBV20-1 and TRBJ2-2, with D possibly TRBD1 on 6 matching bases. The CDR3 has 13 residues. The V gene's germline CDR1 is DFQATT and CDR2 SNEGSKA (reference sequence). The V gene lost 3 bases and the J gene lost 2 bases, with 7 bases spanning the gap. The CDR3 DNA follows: TGCAGTGCTAGCGGGACAAACACCGGGGAGCTGTTTTTT. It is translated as CSASGTNTGELFF.

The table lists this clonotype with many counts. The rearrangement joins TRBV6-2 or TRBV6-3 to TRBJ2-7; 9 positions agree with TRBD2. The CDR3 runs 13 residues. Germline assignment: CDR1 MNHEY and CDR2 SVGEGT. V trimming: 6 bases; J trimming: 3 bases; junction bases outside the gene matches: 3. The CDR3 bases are TGTGCCAGCAGGCGACTAGCGGACTACGAGCAGTACTTC. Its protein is CASRRLADYEQYF.

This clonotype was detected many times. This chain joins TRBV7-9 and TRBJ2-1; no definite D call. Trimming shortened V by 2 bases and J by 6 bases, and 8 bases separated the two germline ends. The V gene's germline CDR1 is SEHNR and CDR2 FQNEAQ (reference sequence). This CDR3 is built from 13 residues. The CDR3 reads CASSLQARNEQFF. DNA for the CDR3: TGTGCCAGCAGCTTACAAGCTCGCAATGAGCAGTTCTTC.

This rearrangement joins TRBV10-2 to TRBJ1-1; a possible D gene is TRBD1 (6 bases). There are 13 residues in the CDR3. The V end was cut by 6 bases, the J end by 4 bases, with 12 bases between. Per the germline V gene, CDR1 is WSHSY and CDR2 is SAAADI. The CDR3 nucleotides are TGCGCCAGCAGCAAAATGGGGGCCACTGAAGCTTTCTTT. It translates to CASSKMGATEAFF.

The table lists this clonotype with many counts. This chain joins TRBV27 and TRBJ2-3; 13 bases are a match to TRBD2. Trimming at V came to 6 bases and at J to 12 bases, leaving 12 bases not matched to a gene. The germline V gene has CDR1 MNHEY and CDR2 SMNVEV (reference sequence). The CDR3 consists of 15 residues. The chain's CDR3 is CASSPVGLAGASQYF. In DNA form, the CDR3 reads TGTGCCAGCAGCCCTGTCGGACTAGCGGGAGCCTCCCAGTATTTT.

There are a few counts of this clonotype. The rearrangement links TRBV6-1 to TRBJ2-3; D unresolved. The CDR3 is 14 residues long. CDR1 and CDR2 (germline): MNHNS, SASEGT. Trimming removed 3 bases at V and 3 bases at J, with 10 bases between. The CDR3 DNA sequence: TGTGCCAGCAGTGACACGGCTGGTACAGATACGCAGTATTTT. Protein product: CASSDTAGTDTQYF.

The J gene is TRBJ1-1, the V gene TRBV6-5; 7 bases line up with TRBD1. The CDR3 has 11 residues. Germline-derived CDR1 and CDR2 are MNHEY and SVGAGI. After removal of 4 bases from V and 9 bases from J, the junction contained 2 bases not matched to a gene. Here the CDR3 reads CASSWTGQAFF. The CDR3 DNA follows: TGTGCCAGCAGTTGGACAGGCCAAGCTTTCTTT.

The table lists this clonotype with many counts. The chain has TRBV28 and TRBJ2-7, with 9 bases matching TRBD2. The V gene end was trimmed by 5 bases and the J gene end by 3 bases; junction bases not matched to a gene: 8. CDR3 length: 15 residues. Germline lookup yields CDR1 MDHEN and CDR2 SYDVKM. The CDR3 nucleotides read TGTGCCAGCAGTCCCCGGGGAGCGGGAGGCTACGAGCAGTACTTC. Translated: CASSPRGAGGYEQYF.

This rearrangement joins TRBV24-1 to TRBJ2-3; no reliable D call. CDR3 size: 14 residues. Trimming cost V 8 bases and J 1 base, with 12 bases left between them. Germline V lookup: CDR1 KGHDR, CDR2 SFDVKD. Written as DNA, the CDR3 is TGTGCCACCACCGACACTAAAGGCACAGATACGCAGTATTTT. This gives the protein CATTDTKGTDTQYF.

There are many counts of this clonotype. CDR3 coding DNA: TGTGCCAGCACTCCGTTTGTGGGAACTGAAGCTTTCTTT. Amino acids: CASTPFVGTEAFF. The chain is built from TRBV6-1 and TRBJ1-1; D uncertain. The germline V gene encodes CDR1 MNHNS and CDR2 SASEGT. The CDR3 is made up of 13 amino acids. The V end lost 7 bases, the J end lost 5 bases, and 14 bases lay between the germline ends.

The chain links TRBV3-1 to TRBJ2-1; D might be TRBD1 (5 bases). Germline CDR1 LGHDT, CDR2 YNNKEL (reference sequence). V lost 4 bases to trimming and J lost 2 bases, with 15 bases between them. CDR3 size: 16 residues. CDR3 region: CASSPRGLSPYNEQFF. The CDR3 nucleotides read TGTGCCAGCAGCCCAAGGGGCCTAAGCCCCTACAATGAGCAGTTCTTC.

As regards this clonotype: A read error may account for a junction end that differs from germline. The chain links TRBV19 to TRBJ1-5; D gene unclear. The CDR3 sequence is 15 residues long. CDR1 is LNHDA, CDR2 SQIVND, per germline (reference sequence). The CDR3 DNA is TGTGCCAGTAGCCGCGAAATAAGTTTCGGGCAGCCCCTGCATTTT. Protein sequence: CASSREISFGQPLHF.

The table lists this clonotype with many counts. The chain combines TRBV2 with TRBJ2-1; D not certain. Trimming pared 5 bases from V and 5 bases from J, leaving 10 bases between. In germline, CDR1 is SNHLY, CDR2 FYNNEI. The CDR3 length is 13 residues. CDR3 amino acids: CASSLEANNEQFF. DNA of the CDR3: TGTGCCAGCAGTCTAGAGGCTAACAATGAGCAGTTCTTC.

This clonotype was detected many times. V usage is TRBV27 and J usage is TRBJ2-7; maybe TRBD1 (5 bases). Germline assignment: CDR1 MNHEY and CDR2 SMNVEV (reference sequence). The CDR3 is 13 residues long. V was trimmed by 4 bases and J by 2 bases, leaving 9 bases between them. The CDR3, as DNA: TGTGCCAGCAGTTGGCAGGGAACCTACGAGCAGTACTTC. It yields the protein CASSWQGTYEQYF.

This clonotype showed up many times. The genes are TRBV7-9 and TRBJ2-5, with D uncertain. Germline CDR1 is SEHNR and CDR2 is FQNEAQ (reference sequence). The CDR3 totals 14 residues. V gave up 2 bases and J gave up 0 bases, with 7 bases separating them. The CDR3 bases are TGTGCCAGCAGCTTACTGCTTAACCAAGAGACCCAGTACTTC. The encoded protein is CASSLLLNQETQYF.

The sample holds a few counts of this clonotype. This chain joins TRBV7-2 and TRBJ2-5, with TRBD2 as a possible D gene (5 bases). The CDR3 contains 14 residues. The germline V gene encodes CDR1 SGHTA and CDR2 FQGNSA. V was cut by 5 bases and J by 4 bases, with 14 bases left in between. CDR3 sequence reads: CASSPSRGRETQYF. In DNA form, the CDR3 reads TGTGCCAGCAGCCCCTCACGAGGGCGAGAGACCCAGTACTTC.

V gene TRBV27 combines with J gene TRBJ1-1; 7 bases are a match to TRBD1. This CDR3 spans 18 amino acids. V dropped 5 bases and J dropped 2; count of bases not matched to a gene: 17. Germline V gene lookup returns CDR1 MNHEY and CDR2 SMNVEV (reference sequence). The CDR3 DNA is TGTGCCAGCAGTCCCAAACCTCCGGGACAGAGATATAACACTGAAGCTTTCTTT. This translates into CASSPKPPGQRYNTEAFF.

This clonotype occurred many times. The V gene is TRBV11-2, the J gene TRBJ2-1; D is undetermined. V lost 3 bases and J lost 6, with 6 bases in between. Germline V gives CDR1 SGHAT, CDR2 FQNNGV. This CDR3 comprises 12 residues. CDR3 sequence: CASSFIPNEQFF. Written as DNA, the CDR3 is TGTGCCAGCAGCTTCATACCCAATGAGCAGTTCTTC.